This T cell receptor (beta chain) appears in the sequencing data of a study of T cell changes during pregnancy in multiple sclerosis. Using immunoSEQ multiplex PCR, the repertoire was profiled, and TCRdb retains in-frame clones only, with some absent. Here the sample spans around 96,000 clones, 94% being singletons. The CDR3 runs 14 residues. J lost 8 bases, V lost 1 base, and 5 bases had no gene match. Germline CDR1 is SGHDT and CDR2 is YYEEEE. The chain couples TRBV5-6 to TRBJ2-5; 10 nucleotides line up with TRBD2. The input for sequencing was peripheral blood, taken in the third trimester of pregnancy. This sequence was found in a female donor with multiple sclerosis, enrolled in a pregnancy study. CDR3 sequence: CASSLRLAGETQYF. In DNA form, the CDR3 reads TGTGCCAGCAGCTTGAGGCTAGCGGGAGAAACCCAGTACTTC.